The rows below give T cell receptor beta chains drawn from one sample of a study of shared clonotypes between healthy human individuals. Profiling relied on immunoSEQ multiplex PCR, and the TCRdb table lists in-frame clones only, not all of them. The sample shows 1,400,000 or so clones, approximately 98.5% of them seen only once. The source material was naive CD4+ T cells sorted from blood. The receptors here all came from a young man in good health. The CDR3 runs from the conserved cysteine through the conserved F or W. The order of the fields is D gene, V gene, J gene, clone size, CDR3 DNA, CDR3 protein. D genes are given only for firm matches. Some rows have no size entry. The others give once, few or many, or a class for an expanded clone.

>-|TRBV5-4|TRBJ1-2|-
TGTGCCAGCAGCTTGGGGTCAGGGAGGACCTATGGCTACACCTTC
CASSLGSGRTYGYTF
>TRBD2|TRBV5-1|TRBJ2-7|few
TGCGCCAGCAGCCATACTAGCGGGAACTACGAGCAGTACTTC
CASSHTSGNYEQYF
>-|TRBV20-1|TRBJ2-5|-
TGCAGTGCTAGAGCTGGAGAGACCCAGTACTTC
CSARAGETQYF
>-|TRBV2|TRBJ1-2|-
TGTGCCAGCAGTAGTCTCCGGGACAAAGGCTTAGGCTACACCTTC
CASSSLRDKGLGYTF
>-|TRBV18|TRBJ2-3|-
TGTGCCAGCTCACCACTTGGCCTTCCGGCAGATACGCAGTATTTT
CASSPLGLPADTQYF
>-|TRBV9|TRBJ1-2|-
TGTGCCAGCAGCGTAGGGGGCGGGGTTTATGGCTACACCTTC
CASSVGGGVYGYTF
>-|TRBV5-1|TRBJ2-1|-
TGCGCCAGCACCCACTCTGGTGCGGGAACCAATGAGCAGTTCTTC
CASTHSGAGTNEQFF
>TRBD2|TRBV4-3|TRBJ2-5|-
TGCGCCAGCAGCCAGCGACTAGCGGGACAGGAAGAGACCCAGTACTTC
CASSQRLAGQEETQYF
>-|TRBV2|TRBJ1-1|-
TGTGCCAGCAGTTCTTTACAGGGTGAGAAAGCTTTCTTT
CASSSLQGEKAFF
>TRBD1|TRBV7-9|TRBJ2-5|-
TGTGCCAGCAGTCCCGGGACAGGGGGCTTTGAGACCCAGTACTTC
CASSPGTGGFETQYF
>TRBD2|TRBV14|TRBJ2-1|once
TGTGCCAGCAGCGAAGAGACTAGCGCAAAATACTACAATGAGCAGTTCTTC
CASSEETSAKYYNEQFF
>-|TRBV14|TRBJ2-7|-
TGTGCCAGCAGCCGCCTGTCGCGCAACTCCTACGAGCAGTACTTC
CASSRLSRNSYEQYF
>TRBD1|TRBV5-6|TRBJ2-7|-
TGTGCCAGCAGCGGCCGGACAGGTGCCTACGAGCAGTACTTC
CASSGRTGAYEQYF
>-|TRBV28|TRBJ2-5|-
TGTGCCAGCAGTTCGCCGGGTCGGGAGACCCAGTACTTC
CASSSPGRETQYF
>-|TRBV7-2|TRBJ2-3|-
TGTGCCAGCAGCTTAGCTGCAGGGACTAGCACAGATACGCAGTATTTT
CASSLAAGTSTDTQYF
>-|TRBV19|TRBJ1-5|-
TGTGCCAGTAGTAAGGATAGGCCTTATAGCAATCAGCCCCAGCATTTT
CASSKDRPYSNQPQHF
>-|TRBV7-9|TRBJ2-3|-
TGTGCCAGCAGTCACTCCTATGAGACAGATACGCAGTATTTT
CASSHSYETDTQYF
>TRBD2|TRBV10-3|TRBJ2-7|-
TGTGCCAGCCGACTAGCGGAATCCTACGAGCAGTACTTC
CASRLAESYEQYF
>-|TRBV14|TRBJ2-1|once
TGTGCCAGCAGCCAAGATAAACGAGGGATCCCCTACAATGAGCAGTTCTTC
CASSQDKRGIPYNEQFF
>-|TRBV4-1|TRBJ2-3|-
TGCGCCAGCAGCCAGATGAGGGGTACCTATGGGACAGATACGCAGTATTTT
CASSQMRGTYGTDTQYF
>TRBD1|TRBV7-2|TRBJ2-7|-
TGTGCCCCCGGGCTAGGACAGGGATCCTTCTACGAGCAGTACTTC
CAPGLGQGSFYEQYF
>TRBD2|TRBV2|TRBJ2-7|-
TGTGCCAGCAGTGAGGGCCCTAGCGGCACCTACGAGCAGTACTTC
CASSEGPSGTYEQYF
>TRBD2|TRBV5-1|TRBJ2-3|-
TGCGCCAGCACGCGGGAGGGCACAGATACGCAGTATTTT
CASTREGTDTQYF
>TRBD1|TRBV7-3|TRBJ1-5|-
TGTGCCAGCAGCTTTTCTACAGGGGAGAGAAGCAATCAGCCCCAGCATTTT
CASSFSTGERSNQPQHF
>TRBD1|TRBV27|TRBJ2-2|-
TGTGCCAGCAGTTTTTCAGGGACAGCCGCCACCGGGGAGCTGTTTTTT
CASSFSGTAATGELFF
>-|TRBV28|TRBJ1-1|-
TGTGCCAGCACCTTGCGCGGGGGTCCGGCTTTCTTT
CASTLRGGPAFF
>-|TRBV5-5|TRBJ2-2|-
TGTGCCAGCAGCCTAAGTTCAGGGACGACCGGGGAGCTGTTTTTT
CASSLSSGTTGELFF
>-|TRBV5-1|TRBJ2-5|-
TGCGCCAGCAGCTTGGAGGGGGGAGAGACCCAGTACTTC
CASSLEGGETQYF
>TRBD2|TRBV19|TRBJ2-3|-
TGTGCCAGTAGTCAACGAAGACTAGCGGGAGAGCTTACGCAGTATTTT
CASSQRRLAGELTQYF
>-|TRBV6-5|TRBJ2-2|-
TGTGCCAGCAGGGTAGGAGCCGGGGAGCTGTTTTTT
CASRVGAGELFF
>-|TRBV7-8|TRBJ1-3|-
TGTGCCAGCAGCTTAAGAGGTAGCGCTGAGGCAGGGGCTGACGGAAACACCATATATTTT
CASSLRGSAEAGADGNTIYF
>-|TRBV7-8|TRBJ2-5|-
TGTGCCAGCAGCGTAGGACAGCAAGAGACCCAGTACTTC
CASSVGQQETQYF
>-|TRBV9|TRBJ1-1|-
TGTGCCAGCAGCGTAGTTCCAGAGGGGGATACTGAAGCTTTCTTT
CASSVVPEGDTEAFF
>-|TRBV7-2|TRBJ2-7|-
TGTGCCAGCAGCTTTGGGCCAGGGAGCTCCTACGAGCAGTACTTC
CASSFGPGSSYEQYF
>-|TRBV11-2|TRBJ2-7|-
TGTGCCAGCAGCCCCAGACAGGTACACTCCTACGAGCAGTACTTC
CASSPRQVHSYEQYF
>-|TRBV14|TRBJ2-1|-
TGTGCCAGCAGCCAGAGATCGCGGGATAGCTCCTACAATGAGCAGTTCTTC
CASSQRSRDSSYNEQFF
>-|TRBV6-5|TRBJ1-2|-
TGTGCCAGCAGTTCAAACCCGGGTGGCTACACCTTC
CASSSNPGGYTF
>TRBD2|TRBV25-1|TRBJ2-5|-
TGTGCCAGCAGTGAAGGGTTGGCTAGCGGAGAAGAGACCCAGTACTTC
CASSEGLASGEETQYF
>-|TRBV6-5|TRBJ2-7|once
TGTGCCAGCAGTTATCGGGGAACTACCTCCTACGAGCAGTACTTC
CASSYRGTTSYEQYF
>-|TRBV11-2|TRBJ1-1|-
TGTGCCAGCAGCCATGGGACAACAATAGAAGCTTTCTTT
CASSHGTTIEAFF
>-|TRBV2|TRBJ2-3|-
TGTGCCAGCAGTGAGGGCAGCGTCACAGATACGCAGTATTTT
CASSEGSVTDTQYF
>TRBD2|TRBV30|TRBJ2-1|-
TGTGCCTGGAGTTCTCGGCTAGCGGGAGGCCGCTCCTACAATGAGCAGTTCTTC
CAWSSRLAGGRSYNEQFF
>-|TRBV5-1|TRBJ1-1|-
TGCGCCAGCAGCTTGCCCGGGTCTACCCTATATGAAGCTTTCTTT
CASSLPGSTLYEAFF
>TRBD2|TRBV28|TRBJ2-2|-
TGTGCCAGCAGTCCCCTCGTGGGCGGGAGTGGTTTGGTCGGGGAGCTGTTTTTT
CASSPLVGGSGLVGELFF
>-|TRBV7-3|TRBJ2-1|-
TGTGCCAGCAGCTTCGGGTCGGGAATCTACAATGAGCAGTTCTTC
CASSFGSGIYNEQFF
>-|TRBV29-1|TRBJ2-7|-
TGCAGCGTCGCCAGGGGAGGCTACGAGCAGTACTTC
CSVARGGYEQYF
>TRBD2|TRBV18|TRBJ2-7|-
TGTGCCAGCTCACCACTTAGCGGGAGTCAATCCTACGAGCAGTACTTC
CASSPLSGSQSYEQYF
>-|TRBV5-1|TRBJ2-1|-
TGCGCCAGCAGCTTAAGACAAGAGCAGTTCTTC
CASSLRQEQFF
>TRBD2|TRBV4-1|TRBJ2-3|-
TGCGCCAGCAGCCAAGATTCTGGACTAGCGGGAGCTAGAGATACGCAGTATTTT
CASSQDSGLAGARDTQYF
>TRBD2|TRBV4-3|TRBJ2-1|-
TGCGCCAGCAGCCGGAGCGGGAGAGCCTACAATGAGCAGTTCTTC
CASSRSGRAYNEQFF
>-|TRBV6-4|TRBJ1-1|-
TGTGCCAGCAGTGAGAACAGCTTCATGAACACTGAAGCTTTCTTT
CASSENSFMNTEAFF
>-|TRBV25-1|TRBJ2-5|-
TGTGCCAGCAGTGACCGGACGCCCCTAGAGACCCAGTACTTC
CASSDRTPLETQYF
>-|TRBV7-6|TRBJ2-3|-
TGTGCCAGCAGTCTGGGACCGATCACAGATACGCAGTATTTT
CASSLGPITDTQYF
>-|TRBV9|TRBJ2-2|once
TGTGCCAGCAGCGTAGGACTAGAATATCCCGGGGAGCTGTTTTTT
CASSVGLEYPGELFF
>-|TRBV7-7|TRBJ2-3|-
TGTGCTAGCAGCTTAGCGCTCCGAGATACGCAGTATTTT
CASSLALRDTQYF
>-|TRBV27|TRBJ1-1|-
TGTGCCAGCAGTTGGACACCGAACACTGAAGCTTTCTTT
CASSWTPNTEAFF
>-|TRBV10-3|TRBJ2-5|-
TGTGCCATCAGTGACCGGGGGCGCAGAGAGACCCAGTACTTC
CAISDRGRRETQYF
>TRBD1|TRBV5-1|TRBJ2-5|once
TGCGCCAGCAGCTTGGCAGTCGGACAGGGCGGCGAGACCCAGTACTTC
CASSLAVGQGGETQYF